The rows below give T cell receptor beta chains drawn from one sample of a study of blood T cell repertoires in COVID-19. Clones were sequenced by immunoSEQ multiplex PCR, and TCRdb holds only the in-frame ones, with some missing. The sample includes more than 200,000 clones, around 80% of them seen just once. Sequenced input: peripheral blood. These receptor sequences come from an elderly woman with COVID-19, enrolled during active disease. Each CDR3 is given with its conserved first and last residue. A D gene is named only where the DNA matches it firmly. Not all rows give a size; the values are once, few, many and, for expanded clones, a class.

v_gene: TRBV25-1; j_gene: TRBJ2-2; abundance: .; d_gene: TRBD1; CDR3aa: CASRKDRGEFGELFF; CDR3nt: TGTGCCAGCAGGAAAGACAGGGGAGAATTCGGGGAGCTGTTTTTT
v_gene: TRBV28; j_gene: TRBJ1-1; abundance: .; d_gene: TRBD1; CDR3aa: CASSSTGDMNTEAFF; CDR3nt: TGTGCCAGCAGTTCAACAGGGGACATGAACACTGAAGCTTTCTTT
v_gene: TRBV19; j_gene: TRBJ2-7; abundance: .; d_gene: TRBD1; CDR3aa: CASSIKTGGTYEQYF; CDR3nt: TGTGCCAGTAGTATAAAGACAGGGGGCACGTACGAGCAGTACTTC
v_gene: TRBV4-1; j_gene: TRBJ1-6; abundance: .; d_gene: TRBD1; CDR3aa: CASSQARTGYLNSPLHF; CDR3nt: TGCGCCAGCAGCCAAGCTAGGACAGGGTACCTTAATTCACCCCTCCACTTT
v_gene: TRBV15; j_gene: TRBJ2-7; abundance: .; d_gene: TRBD1; CDR3aa: CATRRDRGPYEQYF; CDR3nt: TGTGCCACCAGGAGGGACAGGGGGCCCTACGAGCAGTACTTC
v_gene: TRBV2; j_gene: TRBJ2-5; abundance: .; d_gene: TRBD2; CDR3aa: CASSETAGVRETQYF; CDR3nt: TGTGCCAGCAGTGAAACGGCGGGGGTTCGGGAGACCCAGTACTTC
v_gene: TRBV4-3; j_gene: TRBJ2-5; abundance: .; d_gene: TRBD2; CDR3aa: CASSQTGTSGGVETQYF; CDR3nt: TGCGCCAGCAGCCAAACCGGGACTAGCGGGGGGGTGGAGACCCAGTACTTC
v_gene: TRBV5-1; j_gene: TRBJ1-2; abundance: .; d_gene: .; CDR3aa: CASSLAETDYGYTF; CDR3nt: TGCGCCAGCAGCTTGGCCGAAACAGACTATGGCTACACCTTC
v_gene: TRBV5-1; j_gene: TRBJ2-7; abundance: .; d_gene: .; CDR3aa: CASSSLEASYEQYF; CDR3nt: TGCGCCAGCAGCTCCTTGGAGGCCTCCTACGAGCAGTACTTC
v_gene: TRBV28; j_gene: TRBJ1-6; abundance: .; d_gene: TRBD1; CDR3aa: CASSRGQGGNNSPLHF; CDR3nt: TGTGCCAGCAGTCGGGGACAGGGAGGGAATAATTCACCCCTCCACTTT
v_gene: TRBV19; j_gene: TRBJ1-1; abundance: .; d_gene: .; CDR3aa: CASSIDPRALGSTEAFF; CDR3nt: TGTGCCAGTAGTATAGATCCCAGGGCTTTGGGAAGCACTGAAGCTTTCTTT
v_gene: TRBV19; j_gene: TRBJ1-5; abundance: .; d_gene: TRBD1; CDR3aa: CASSPGTAYNQPQHF; CDR3nt: TGTGCCAGTAGTCCCGGGACAGCCTACAATCAGCCCCAGCATTTT
v_gene: TRBV7-8; j_gene: TRBJ1-3; abundance: .; d_gene: TRBD1; CDR3aa: CASSPRLTGLGGNTIYF; CDR3nt: TGTGCCAGCAGCCCTAGACTGACAGGGCTTGGAGGAAACACCATATATTTT
v_gene: TRBV3-1/TRBV3-2; j_gene: TRBJ2-5; abundance: .; d_gene: .; CDR3aa: CASRALGGETQYF; CDR3nt: TGTGCCAGCAGGGCTCTAGGGGGAGAGACCCAGTACTTC
v_gene: TRBV6-5; j_gene: TRBJ2-5; abundance: .; d_gene: .; CDR3aa: CASSYPVEAYQETQYF; CDR3nt: TGTGCCAGCAGTTACCCCGTGGAGGCGTACCAAGAGACCCAGTACTTC
v_gene: TRBV24-1; j_gene: TRBJ2-5; abundance: .; d_gene: .; CDR3aa: CATSDQGTETQYF; CDR3nt: TGTGCCACCAGTGATCAGGGGACAGAGACCCAGTACTTC
v_gene: TRBV4-3; j_gene: TRBJ1-4; abundance: few; d_gene: .; CDR3aa: CASSQEGQGNEKLFF; CDR3nt: TGCGCCAGCAGCCAAGAAGGGCAGGGTAATGAAAAACTGTTTTTT
v_gene: TRBV13; j_gene: TRBJ2-7; abundance: .; d_gene: TRBD1; CDR3aa: CASERQGYEQYF; CDR3nt: TGTGCCAGCGAGCGACAGGGCTACGAGCAGTACTTC
v_gene: TRBV3-1/TRBV3-2; j_gene: TRBJ2-5; abundance: .; d_gene: TRBD1; CDR3aa: CASSPTGPRETQYF; CDR3nt: TGTGCCAGCAGCCCGACAGGGCCTCGGGAGACCCAGTACTTC
v_gene: TRBV7-9; j_gene: TRBJ1-1; abundance: few; d_gene: TRBD1; CDR3aa: CASSPRLTGPNTEAFF; CDR3nt: TGTGCCAGCAGCCCCCGGCTGACAGGGCCGAACACTGAAGCTTTCTTT
v_gene: TRBV19; j_gene: TRBJ2-7; abundance: .; d_gene: .; CDR3aa: CASSIGTQFSSYEQYF; CDR3nt: TGTGCCAGTAGTATTGGCACACAGTTTTCCTCCTACGAGCAGTACTTC
v_gene: TRBV19; j_gene: TRBJ2-5; abundance: once; d_gene: .; CDR3aa: CASSIGGGETQYF; CDR3nt: TGTGCCAGTAGTATCGGGGGAGGCGAGACCCAGTACTTC
v_gene: TRBV7-2; j_gene: TRBJ2-1; abundance: .; d_gene: .; CDR3aa: CASSSPGHNNEQFF; CDR3nt: TGTGCCAGCAGCTCTCCGGGACATAACAATGAGCAGTTCTTC
v_gene: TRBV3-1/TRBV3-2; j_gene: TRBJ1-2; abundance: .; d_gene: TRBD1; CDR3aa: CASSLGQGQPYGYTF; CDR3nt: TGTGCCAGCAGCCTAGGACAGGGGCAACCCTATGGCTACACCTTC
v_gene: TRBV5-1; j_gene: TRBJ2-2; abundance: .; d_gene: .; CDR3aa: CASDTGQMNTGELFF; CDR3nt: TGCGCCAGTGATACGGGACAAATGAACACCGGGGAGCTGTTTTTT
v_gene: TRBV6-2/TRBV6-3; j_gene: TRBJ2-1; abundance: .; d_gene: .; CDR3aa: CASSIQGRGHEQFF; CDR3nt: TGTGCCAGCAGTATACAGGGAAGAGGCCATGAGCAGTTCTTC
v_gene: TRBV28; j_gene: TRBJ1-2; abundance: .; d_gene: TRBD1; CDR3aa: CASRGDRAVGYTF; CDR3nt: TGTGCCAGCAGGGGGGACAGGGCAGTTGGCTACACCTTC
v_gene: TRBV3-1/TRBV3-2; j_gene: TRBJ1-3; abundance: .; d_gene: .; CDR3aa: CASSLSRSGNTIYF; CDR3nt: TGTGCCAGCAGCCTAAGCAGGTCTGGAAACACCATATATTTT
v_gene: TRBV10-3; j_gene: TRBJ2-3; abundance: .; d_gene: TRBD2; CDR3aa: CAISEGGAGNTDTQYF; CDR3nt: TGTGCCATCAGTGAGGGGGGAGCGGGGAACACAGATACGCAGTATTTT
v_gene: TRBV7-3; j_gene: TRBJ1-1; abundance: few; d_gene: TRBD1; CDR3aa: CASSPTGIAALDTEAFF; CDR3nt: TGTGCCAGCAGCCCGACAGGGATTGCGGCGTTGGACACTGAAGCTTTCTTT
v_gene: TRBV5-4; j_gene: TRBJ2-2; abundance: .; d_gene: TRBD2; CDR3aa: CASSRTSGGTGELFF; CDR3nt: TGTGCCAGCAGTCGGACTAGCGGGGGGACCGGGGAGCTGTTTTTT
v_gene: TRBV6-5; j_gene: TRBJ2-7; abundance: few; d_gene: TRBD2; CDR3aa: CASSFRLADFLSF; CDR3nt: TGTGCCAGCAGTTTTAGGCTAGCGGATTTCCTAAGCTTC
v_gene: TRBV6-5; j_gene: TRBJ2-1; abundance: .; d_gene: TRBD1; CDR3aa: CASIEGRQGRPEQFF; CDR3nt: TGTGCCAGCATCGAGGGGAGACAGGGTAGGCCTGAGCAGTTCTTC
v_gene: TRBV7-7; j_gene: TRBJ1-2; abundance: .; d_gene: .; CDR3aa: CASSPETVSNYGYTF; CDR3nt: TGTGCCAGCAGCCCGGAGACAGTTTCTAACTATGGCTACACCTTC
v_gene: TRBV5-1; j_gene: TRBJ2-5; abundance: .; d_gene: .; CDR3aa: CASSLEGPTGETQYF; CDR3nt: TGCGCCAGCAGCTTGGAAGGGCCGACGGGGGAGACCCAGTACTTC